These 29 T cell receptor beta chains were all obtained from the same sample, sequenced in a study of blood T cell repertoires in COVID-19. TCRdb keeps only in-frame clones here, not all; method: immunoSEQ multiplex PCR. The top ten clones hold about 7.7% of a sample with some 110,000 clones, roughly 87% of them seen once. Material: peripheral blood. The receptors were sampled from a human donor in a cohort sampled during active COVID-19.

The rearrangement joins TRBV6-6 to TRBJ2-1, with 10 bases matching TRBD2. J lost 8 bases, V lost 5 bases, and 9 bases had no gene match. CDR1 and CDR2 (germline): MNHNY, SVGAGI (reference sequence). The CDR3 loop spans 15 amino acids. The CDR3 spells CASSPAGGPGDEQFF. The CDR3 DNA is TGTGCCAGCAGTCCAGCGGGAGGGCCCGGCGATGAGCAGTTCTTC.

The chain couples TRBV11-3 to TRBJ1-6; D gene uncertain. Germline CDR1 SGHNT, CDR2 YENEEA. There are 13 residues in the CDR3. V was trimmed by 3 bases and J by 10 bases, leaving 10 bases between them. The CDR3 here is CASSFEGGSPLHF. Here the CDR3 DNA reads TGTGCCAGCAGCTTTGAGGGTGGGTCACCCCTCCACTTT.

This chain links TRBV3-1 (or the pseudogene TRBV3-2) with TRBJ1-2; a weak D match, TRBD1 (5 bases). Germline-derived CDR1 and CDR2 are LGHDT and YNNKEL (reference sequence). Between the trimmed V and J ends, which lost 4 bases and 2 bases, there was a span of 17 bases. This CDR3 region has 16 residues. In nucleotides, the CDR3 is TGTGCCAGCAGCCTTCGGCGGGGGAGATGGAACTATGGCTACACCTTC. Translation gives CASSLRRGRWNYGYTF.

The gene calls are TRBV5-8 and TRBJ1-1; TRBD1 matches at 8 bases. CDR1 and CDR2 (germline): SGHTS, YDEGEE. The CDR3 is made up of 13 amino acids. Trimming took 3 bases from V and 6 from J; bases not matched to a gene: 4. CDR3 region: CASSWDRRPEAFF. CDR3 sequence (DNA): TGTGCCAGCAGCTGGGACAGGAGGCCTGAAGCTTTCTTT.

The V call is TRBV9, the J call TRBJ2-3; D call uncertain. V was shortened by 1 base and J by 0 bases, with 6 bases between the two germline ends. The CDR3 sequence is 14 residues long. Germline V CDR1 and CDR2: SGDLS, YYNGEE. The CDR3 coding sequence is TGTGCCAGCAGCGTATTTGTAAGCACAGATACGCAGTATTTT. Translating gives CASSVFVSTDTQYF. The full variable domain, completed using reference TRBV9 and TRBJ2-3, is DSGVTQTPKHLITATGQRVTLRCSPRSGDLSVYWYQQSLDQGLQFLIQYYNGEERAKGNILERFSAQQFPDLHSELNLSSLELGDSALYFCASSVFVSTDTQYFGPGTRLTVL.

This clone was picked up one time. The CDR3 loop reads CASSLYAEDEQYF. CDR3 nucleotide sequence: TGTGCCAGCAGCTTGTACGCGGAGGACGAGCAGTACTTC. The rearrangement joins TRBV5-8 to TRBJ2-7; weak D call: TRBD2 (5 bases). In germline, CDR1 is SGHTS, CDR2 YDEGEE. Deletions cut 1 base from V and 5 bases from J, with 10 bases between. This CDR3 has 13 amino acids.

The chain uses TRBV30 and TRBJ1-5, with TRBD1 identical over 9 bases. Per the germline V gene, CDR1 is GTSNPN and CDR2 is SVGIG (reference sequence). The CDR3 has 18 residues. Trimming at V came to 3 bases and at J to 5 bases, leaving 17 bases not matched to a gene. CDR3 coding DNA: TGTGCCTGGAGCGCCGGGACAGGGTTATTGAGGGATCATCAGCCCCAGCATTTT. This encodes CAWSAGTGLLRDHQPQHF.

This chain joins TRBV28 and TRBJ2-3; 7 bases map to TRBD2. The germline V gene has CDR1 MDHEN and CDR2 SYDVKM. The J segment lost 2 bases and the V segment lost 2 bases, leaving 10 bases of the junction unmatched. CDR3 size: 17 residues. CDR3 residues: CASSLRVARDYTDTQYF. CDR3 nucleotide sequence: TGTGCCAGCAGTTTAAGGGTCGCCCGGGACTACACAGATACGCAGTATTTT.

The V and J genes are TRBV6-1 and TRBJ1-5; no clear D. V lost 3 bases to trimming and J lost 4 bases, with 7 bases between them. The germline gives CDR1 MNHNS, CDR2 SASEGT. This CDR3 has 13 residues. The CDR3 coding sequence is TGTGCCAGCAGTGATGACGGGAATCAGCCCCAGCATTTT. Its protein product is CASSDDGNQPQHF.

This clone was seen a few times. The chain carries TRBV25-1 and TRBJ1-2, with D uncertain. Germline assignment: CDR1 MGHDK and CDR2 SYGVNS. The CDR3 length is 13 residues. Trimming pared 1 base from V and 7 bases from J, leaving 10 bases between. The CDR3 spells CASSEFGGSGYTF. The CDR3 nucleotides read TGTGCCAGCAGTGAATTCGGAGGGTCTGGCTACACCTTC.

The gene calls are TRBV5-8 and TRBJ1-2; 12 bases fit TRBD1. Germline-derived CDR1 and CDR2 are SGHTS and YDEGEE. The CDR3 sequence is 17 residues long. V was clipped by 3 bases and J by 2 bases; unmatched bases: 8. CDR3 sequence (DNA): TGTGCCAGCAGCTCTGGAGCCGGGACAGGGGGCAACTATGGCTACACCTTC. This translates into CASSSGAGTGGNYGYTF. Using reference TRBV5-8 and TRBJ1-2 for the parts outside the CDR3, the full variable domain is EAGVTQSPTHLIKTRGQQATLRCSPISGHTSVYWYQQALGLGLQFLLWYDEGEERNRGNFPPRFSGRQFPNYSSELNVNALELEDSALYLCASSSGAGTGGNYGYTFGSGTRLTVV.

This chain links TRBV7-9 with TRBJ2-5; maybe TRBD2 (6 bases). CDR1 and CDR2 from the germline V gene are SEHNR and FQNEAQ (reference sequence). This CDR3 is built from 15 residues. V shed 3 bases and J shed 5 bases, with 16 bases lying between them. The CDR3: CASSLGPGAGETQYF. The CDR3 coding sequence is TGTGCCAGCAGCTTGGGGCCTGGCGCGGGGGAGACCCAGTACTTC.

V gene TRBV4-1 combines with J gene TRBJ1-2; D uncertain. V shed 4 bases and J shed 4 bases, with 10 bases lying between them. CDR3 length: 13 amino acids. The germline gives CDR1 MGHRA, CDR2 YSYEKL. In DNA, the CDR3 is TGCGCCAGCAGCCGGACTGTCCTCTATGGCTACACCTTC. Protein sequence: CASSRTVLYGYTF.

This sequence joins TRBV30 and TRBJ2-2, with a tentative D call TRBD1 (6 bases). Germline CDR1 reads GTSNPN; CDR2 reads SVGIG (reference sequence). V was clipped by 1 base and J by 2 bases, with 17 bases between them. The CDR3 runs 17 residues. The CDR3 here is CAWSGSPTGINTGELFF. The CDR3 DNA is TGTGCCTGGAGTGGTTCCCCGACAGGTATTAACACCGGGGAGCTGTTTTTT. Full variable domain (missing parts from reference TRBV30 and TRBJ2-2): SQTIHQWPATLVQPVGSPLSLECTVEGTSNPNLYWYRQAAGRGLQLLFYSVGIGQISSEVPQNLSASRPQDRQFILSSKKLLLSDSGFYLCAWSGSPTGINTGELFFGEGSRLTVL.

V gene TRBV9 combines with J gene TRBJ2-3; 8 bases map to TRBD1. The CDR3 extends over 14 amino acids. Germline values: CDR1 SGDLS, CDR2 YYNGEE. V lost 0 bases and J lost 5; bases outside the gene matches: 2. CDR3 amino acids: CASSVGTGLDTQYF. In nucleotides, the CDR3 is TGTGCCAGCAGCGTAGGGACAGGGTTAGATACGCAGTATTTT. The full variable domain, rest sourced from reference TRBV9 and TRBJ2-3, is DSGVTQTPKHLITATGQRVTLRCSPRSGDLSVYWYQQSLDQGLQFLIQYYNGEERAKGNILERFSAQQFPDLHSELNLSSLELGDSALYFCASSVGTGLDTQYFGPGTRLTVL.

This clone was picked up one time. The genes are TRBV9 and TRBJ2-7, with D possibly TRBD1 on 5 matching bases. Germline V gives CDR1 SGDLS, CDR2 YYNGEE. The V gene lost 3 bases and the J gene lost 0 bases, with 13 bases spanning the gap. The CDR3 length is 15 residues. The CDR3 DNA follows: TGTGCCAGCAGCGGTGGGGCAGCATTCTCCTACGAGCAGTACTTC. Translated, it gives CASSGGAAFSYEQYF.

The chain is built from TRBV19 and TRBJ1-2, with 7 bases matching TRBD1. There are 15 residues in the CDR3. Looked up from germline, CDR1 is LNHDA and CDR2 is SQIVND (reference sequence). J gave up 2 bases and V 7 bases, and 10 bases lay outside the gene matches. In DNA, the CDR3 is TGTGCCAGTATCCCTCAGGGGGAGGCAAACTATGGCTACACCTTC. The encoded protein is CASIPQGEANYGYTF.

The chain links TRBV5-1 to TRBJ1-3, with 8 bases lining up with TRBD1. This CDR3 spans 15 amino acids. The J segment lost 10 bases and the V segment lost 0 bases, leaving 9 bases of the junction unmatched. The germline gives CDR1 SGHRS, CDR2 YFSETQ. In nucleotides, the CDR3 is TGCGCCAGCAGCTTGGCGGACAGGGAACGGGGGACCATATATTTT. As protein: CASSLADRERGTIYF.

The chain links TRBV11-3 to TRBJ1-2; D might be TRBD1 (5 bases). V was shortened by 0 bases and J by 7 bases, with 9 bases between the two germline ends. Looked up from germline, CDR1 is SGHNT and CDR2 is YENEEA. The CDR3 covers 13 residues. In DNA, the CDR3 is TGTGCCAGCAGCTTAGAACAGGAACTTGGCTACACCTTC. This translates into CASSLEQELGYTF.

In DNA, the CDR3 is TGTGCCAGCAGCCCACCACAGGGGGTGGTGGAGACCCAGTACTTC. Translating gives CASSPPQGVVETQYF. The chain combines TRBV3-1 (or the pseudogene TRBV3-2) with TRBJ2-5; TRBD1 matches 8 bases. Germline V gives CDR1 LGHDT, CDR2 YNNKEL (reference sequence). Germline trimming cut 4 bases from V and 5 bases from J; bases unmatched to any gene: 9. CDR3 length: 15 residues.

The V and J genes are TRBV12-3 or TRBV12-4 and TRBJ2-1; D not certain. Trimming stripped 3 bases from V and 6 bases from J, with 6 bases between. CDR3 size: 12 residues. In nucleotides, the CDR3 is TGTGCCAGCAGTTTTGCCGGCAATGAGCAGTTCTTC. This encodes CASSFAGNEQFF.

This clone was seen once. This chain uses TRBV3-1 (or the pseudogene TRBV3-2) with TRBJ2-2, with TRBD1 identical over 8 bases. CDR3 length: 16 amino acids. CDR1 and CDR2 from the germline V gene are LGHDT and YNNKEL (reference sequence). V trimming: 1 base; J trimming: 7 bases; junction bases outside the gene matches: 8. The CDR3 DNA sequence: TGTGCCAGCAGCCAAGGGTCGGGACAGGCCGGCGGGGAGCTGTTTTTT. Translating it yields CASSQGSGQAGGELFF.

The rearrangement uses TRBV3-1 (or the pseudogene TRBV3-2) and TRBJ1-6; a weak D match, TRBD1 (5 bases). The CDR3 runs to 16 residues. Germline CDR1 LGHDT, CDR2 YNNKEL (reference sequence). V was clipped by 0 bases and J by 8 bases, with 14 bases between them. Here the CDR3 DNA reads TGTGCCAGCAGCCAAGATGTGCGGGGCGCGGATTCACCCCTCCACTTT. This codes for CASSQDVRGADSPLHF.

The chain links TRBV11-1 to TRBJ1-1, with TRBD1 matching 7 bases. CDR1 SGHAT and CDR2 FQDESV come from the germline V gene (reference sequence). V was pared by 1 base and J by 1 base, with 0 bases of the junction left unmatched. This CDR3 contains 14 residues. The CDR3: CASSLGQGNTEAFF. In DNA, the CDR3 is TGTGCCAGCAGCTTAGGACAGGGGAACACTGAAGCTTTCTTT.

The chain carries TRBV30 and TRBJ2-3, with 9 bases that match TRBD1. CDR1 GTSNPN and CDR2 SVGIG come from the germline V gene (reference sequence). This CDR3 has 16 residues. V dropped 2 bases and J dropped 4; count of bases not matched to a gene: 10. CDR3 region: CAWSRGGQGRPDTQYF. DNA for the CDR3: TGTGCCTGGAGTCGGGGCGGACAGGGGCGACCAGATACGCAGTATTTT.

V gene TRBV7-2 combines with J gene TRBJ1-1, with TRBD1 as a possible D gene (5 bases). Trimming cost V 1 base and J 2 bases, with 8 bases left between them. Germline V gene data show CDR1 as SGHTA and CDR2 as FQGNSA. This CDR3 is 14 amino acids long. The CDR3 nucleotides read TGTGCCAGCAGCTTAGATCAGGGTAACACTGAAGCTTTCTTT. Amino acid sequence: CASSLDQGNTEAFF.

The chain recombines TRBV5-1 with TRBJ2-3, with a possible D match to TRBD2 (5 bases). The CDR3 spans 13 residues. Germline-derived CDR1 and CDR2 are SGHRS and YFSETQ. The ends were cut back, 2 bases at V and 9 bases at J, with 13 bases in the middle. This CDR3 is CASSLRLASTQYF. In nucleotides, the CDR3 is TGCGCCAGCAGCTTACGGCTAGCATCCACGCAGTATTTT. The full variable domain, its missing parts supplied by reference TRBV5-1 and TRBJ2-3, is KAGVTQTPRYLIKTRGQQVTLSCSPISGHRSVSWYQQTPGQGLQFLFEYFSETQRNKGNFPGRFSGRQFSNSRSEMNVSTLELGDSALYLCASSLRLASTQYFGPGTRLTVL.

The chain couples TRBV9 to TRBJ2-5; tentative D call: TRBD1 (5 bases). V gave up 0 bases and J gave up 4 bases, with 13 bases separating them. Per the germline V gene, CDR1 is SGDLS and CDR2 is YYNGEE. The CDR3 covers 15 residues. The CDR3 bases are TGTGCCAGCAGCGTAGAGGGCAGGGTCCCAGAGACCCAGTACTTC. The encoded protein is CASSVEGRVPETQYF. The full variable domain, in which reference TRBV9 and TRBJ2-5 provide the parts outside the CDR3, is DSGVTQTPKHLITATGQRVTLRCSPRSGDLSVYWYQQSLDQGLQFLIQYYNGEERAKGNILERFSAQQFPDLHSELNLSSLELGDSALYFCASSVEGRVPETQYFGPGTRLLVL.

The chain employs TRBV6-5 and TRBJ1-2; D is uncertain. Germline V gene sequence: CDR1 MNHEY, CDR2 SVGAGI. V lost 10 bases to trimming and J lost 3 bases, with 12 bases between them. The CDR3 covers 12 residues. In DNA form, the CDR3 reads TGTGCCACGACCGGACTCCACTATGGCTACACCTTC. Translation gives CATTGLHYGYTF.